The 24 T cell receptor beta chains below all came from one sample that was sequenced in a study of PD-L1 blockade in urothelial cancer. Repertoires were generated with immunoSEQ multiplex PCR, while TCRdb's copy carries only in-frame clones and drops some. The profile shows about 41,000 clones, under 90% of them singletons. This sample comprised PBMCs, obtained around atezolizumab (anti-PD-L1) treatment. The receptors come from a man in his sixties with urothelial cancer.

The gene calls are TRBV6-6 and TRBJ2-2; 9 bases align to TRBD2. Germline V gene sequence: CDR1 MNHNY, CDR2 SVGAGI (reference sequence). Unmatched junction bases numbered 4, after V lost 6 bases and J lost 2 bases. The CDR3 length is 15 residues. DNA of the CDR3: TGTGCCAGCAGAGGCGGGGGGGTAAACACCGGGGAGCTGTTTTTT. Residues: CASRGGGVNTGELFF.

V and J are TRBV9 and TRBJ2-3; the match to TRBD2 covers 11 bases. The CDR3 is 18 amino acids. With 4 bases clipped from V and 5 bases from J, the junction kept 15 bases outside the gene matches. Looked up from germline, CDR1 is SGDLS and CDR2 is YYNGEE. For the CDR3, the DNA is TGTGCCAGCAGCTCCCGGACTAGCGGGCCTGGGCGAGGAGATACGCAGTATTTT. Its translation is CASSSRTSGPGRGDTQYF.

This chain connects TRBV15 to TRBJ2-5, with 10 positions matching TRBD2. In germline, CDR1 is LNHNV, CDR2 YYDKDF (reference sequence). V dropped 1 base and J dropped 1; count of bases not matched to a gene: 6. This CDR3 contains 17 residues. DNA for the CDR3: TGTGCCACCAGCAGAGGTAGCGGGGGGCCGACCCAAGAGACCCAGTACTTC. Encoded protein: CATSRGSGGPTQETQYF.

This clone was picked up a small number of times. The V call is TRBV2, the J call TRBJ2-5, with TRBD1 identical over 10 bases. Per the germline V gene, CDR1 is SNHLY and CDR2 is FYNNEI. The CDR3 loop spans 13 amino acids. V shed 6 bases and J 5 bases; nucleotides not matched to a gene: 3. CDR3 bases: TGTGCCAGCAGCGGACAGGGGGGGGAGACCCAGTACTTC. It yields the protein CASSGQGGETQYF.

The V and J genes are TRBV6-5 and TRBJ2-1; 11 nucleotides align to TRBD2. The trim removed 5 bases at V and 8 bases at J, leaving 8 bases unmatched. Germline V lookup: CDR1 MNHEY, CDR2 SVGAGI. The CDR3 contains 15 residues. The CDR3 DNA reads TGTGCCAGCAGTCCCGCTAGCGGGGGGTCTTATGAGCAGTTCTTC. As protein: CASSPASGGSYEQFF.

This chain joins TRBV13 and TRBJ2-3, with TRBD2 matching over 8 bases. Trimming cost V 5 bases and J 6 bases; bases outside gene matches: 10. This CDR3 region has 15 residues. Germline lookup yields CDR1 PRHDT and CDR2 FYEKMQ (reference sequence). The CDR3 loop is CASSLRGGTFDTQYF. For the CDR3, the DNA is TGTGCCAGCAGCCTTCGGGGGGGGACCTTCGATACGCAGTATTTT.

This sequence joins TRBV10-3 and TRBJ2-3; possible D gene TRBD2, 6 bases. The ends were cut back, 6 bases at V and 2 bases at J, with 12 bases in the middle. Germline assignment: CDR1 ENHRY and CDR2 SYGVKD. The CDR3 loop spans 14 amino acids. The CDR3 DNA reads as TGTGCCATCAGGGGGGGACTTAACACAGATACGCAGTATTTT. As protein: CAIRGGLNTDTQYF.

The chain couples TRBV18 to TRBJ2-3, with 13 bases lining up with TRBD2. This CDR3 is built from 16 residues. Germline assignment: CDR1 KGHSH and CDR2 LQKENI. V shed 6 bases, J shed 7 bases, and the junction held 10 bases outside the gene matches. In DNA form, the CDR3 reads TGTGCCAGCTCCCCCCCACTAGCGGGGGGGCAAAATACGCAGTATTTT. It translates to CASSPPLAGGQNTQYF. The full variable domain, its missing parts supplied by reference TRBV18 and TRBJ2-3, is NAGVMQNPRHLVRRRGQEARLRCSPMKGHSHVYWYRQLPEEGLKFMVYLQKENIIDESGMPKERFSAEFPKEGPSILRIQQVVRGDSAAYFCASSPPLAGGQNTQYFGPGTRLTVL.

The chain recombines TRBV27 with TRBJ1-1, with 11 bases matching TRBD1. CDR1 is MNHEY and CDR2 is SMNVEV in the germline V gene (reference sequence). Trimming removed 5 bases from V and 7 bases from J; junction bases left unmatched: 3. The CDR3 runs to 13 residues. In nucleotides, the CDR3 is TGTGCCAGCAGTGGGACAGGGGGTCTTGAAGCTTTCTTT. Translating it yields CASSGTGGLEAFF.

This clone was observed once. This chain connects TRBV5-6 to TRBJ1-6; TRBD1 aligns across 8 bases. The V gene's germline CDR1 is SGHDT and CDR2 YYEEEE. This CDR3 spans 16 amino acids. J lost 7 bases, V lost 6 bases, and 12 bases had no gene match. CDR3 coding DNA: TGTGCCAGCACCCCGTCACTCAGGGGGCAGAATTCACCCCTCCACTTT. Protein: CASTPSLRGQNSPLHF.

The chain couples TRBV9 to TRBJ1-1; TRBD1 is a possible D gene (5 bases). V was pared by 0 bases and J by 5 bases, with 11 bases between. Germline CDR1 and CDR2: SGDLS and YYNGEE. The CDR3 extends over 14 amino acids. Here the CDR3 DNA reads TGTGCCAGCAGCGTAGAGCGGGGGGGAACTGAAGCTTTCTTT. This encodes CASSVERGGTEAFF.

This sequence joins TRBV30 and TRBJ2-3, with D hard to call. With 4 bases removed from V and 5 bases from J, the gap between germline ends came to 10 bases. The CDR3 spans 12 residues. Germline lookup yields CDR1 GTSNPN and CDR2 SVGIG (reference sequence). CDR3 sequence reads: CAWMESRDTQYF. The CDR3 DNA reads TGTGCCTGGATGGAATCTAGAGATACGCAGTATTTT.

This clone was counted between two and nine times. This rearrangement joins TRBV4-2 to TRBJ2-3, with 10 nucleotides matching TRBD1. The CDR3 runs to 16 residues. Germline CDR1 reads LGHNA; CDR2 reads YNFKEQ. V lost 1 base, J lost 3 bases, and 4 bases stayed unmatched. DNA of the CDR3: TGTGCCAGCAGCCAAGTCGGGACAGGGGAAACAGATACGCAGTATTTT. Translating it yields CASSQVGTGETDTQYF.

The V gene is TRBV2, the J gene TRBJ1-5; D remains unclear. This CDR3 is 13 amino acids long. Germline V gives CDR1 SNHLY, CDR2 FYNNEI. V was clipped by 8 bases and J by 3 bases, with 11 bases between them. CDR3 in amino acids: CASQQLANQPQHF. The CDR3 DNA follows: TGTGCCAGCCAACAGCTCGCCAATCAGCCCCAGCATTTT.

This clone was seen just once. The rearrangement joins TRBV28 to TRBJ1-2; 8 bases are a match to TRBD1. The CDR3 runs to 15 residues. Germline loops: CDR1 MDHEN, CDR2 SYDVKM. The V segment lost 6 bases and the J segment 2 bases; nucleotides outside the gene matches: 8. CDR3 in DNA: TGTGCCAGCAGCCCAGGGGGCGCCCTCAACTATGGCTACACCTTC. Its translation: CASSPGGALNYGYTF.

The rearrangement joins TRBV7-9 to TRBJ1-3; D gene uncertain. V shed 3 bases and J shed 0 bases, with 6 bases lying between them. The germline CDR1 and CDR2 sequences are SEHNR and FQNEAQ (reference sequence). This CDR3 contains 14 residues. CDR3 sequence (DNA): TGTGCCAGCAGCTTCGGGATCTCTGGAAACACCATATATTTT. This gives the protein CASSFGISGNTIYF. Drawing the rest from reference TRBV7-9 and TRBJ1-3, the complete variable domain is DTGVSQNPRHKITKRGQNVTFRCDPISEHNRLYWYRQTLGQGPEFLTYFQNEAQLEKSRLLSDRFSAERPKGSFSTLEIQRTEQGDSAMYLCASSFGISGNTIYFGEGSWLTVV.

The J gene is TRBJ2-1, the V gene TRBV19; D possibly corresponds to TRBD2 (6 bases). CDR3 length equals 13 residues. Germline CDR1 is LNHDA and CDR2 is SQIVND (reference sequence). With 11 bases removed from V and 1 base from J, the gap between germline ends came to 12 bases. The DNA for the CDR3 is TGTGCCTCCGGGGGTACGTCCTACAATGAGCAGTTCTTC. Amino acids: CASGGTSYNEQFF.

This chain connects TRBV28 to TRBJ2-2, with 9 bases identical to TRBD1. This CDR3 is built from 17 residues. Germline CDR1 MDHEN, CDR2 SYDVKM. The V and J ends lost 6 bases and 3 bases, in that order; junction bases with no gene match: 11. CDR3 amino acids: CASSRGQRDRDTGELFF. The CDR3 DNA reads TGTGCCAGCAGCAGGGGGCAACGGGACAGGGACACCGGGGAGCTGTTTTTT. The full variable domain, completed using reference TRBV28 and TRBJ2-2, is DVKVTQSSRYLVKRTGEKVFLECVQDMDHENMFWYRQDPGLGLRLIYFSYDVKMKEKGDIPEGYSVSREKKERFSLILESASTNQTSMYLCASSRGQRDRDTGELFFGEGSRLTVL.

The chain couples TRBV5-4 to TRBJ2-7; TRBD2 aligns across 7 bases. Germline values: CDR1 SGHNT, CDR2 YYREEE (reference sequence). This CDR3 comprises 15 residues. The trim removed 0 bases at V and 6 bases at J, leaving 9 bases unmatched. The CDR3, as DNA: TGTGCCAGCAGCTTGGGGGGGGGAGGGAGAGGCGAGCAGTACTTC. Amino acid sequence: CASSLGGGGRGEQYF. Supplemented by reference TRBV5-4 and TRBJ2-7, the full variable domain reads ETGVTQSPTHLIKTRGQQVTLRCSSQSGHNTVSWYQQALGQGPQFIFQYYREEENGRGNFPPRFSGLQFPNYSSELNVNALELDDSALYLCASSLGGGGRGEQYFGPGTRLTVT.

Notes on this clone: Different DNA sequences within this sample yield the same CDR3. The chain is built from TRBV19 and TRBJ2-2; the D gene is possibly TRBD1 (5 bases). Trimming shortened V by 2 bases and J by 5 bases, and 12 bases separated the two germline ends. This CDR3 has 15 residues. Germline-derived CDR1 and CDR2 are LNHDA and SQIVND (reference sequence). The CDR3 loop reads CASSISAGQTGELFF. CDR3 nucleotide sequence: TGTGCCAGTAGTATATCTGCCGGACAAACCGGGGAGCTGTTTTTT.

This clone was seen once. The chain recombines TRBV6-1 with TRBJ2-7; 7 nucleotides match TRBD2. V was clipped by 3 bases and J by 2 bases; unmatched bases: 7. Germline V gene sequence: CDR1 MNHNS, CDR2 SASEGT. This CDR3 contains 15 residues. This CDR3 reads CASSERLGGPYEQYF. The CDR3 region has the DNA TGTGCCAGCAGTGAGCGTTTGGGAGGGCCCTACGAGCAGTACTTC.

V usage is TRBV2 and J usage is TRBJ1-2; weak D call: TRBD1 (5 bases). The CDR3 contains 14 residues. Germline values: CDR1 SNHLY, CDR2 FYNNEI. Trimming took off 0 bases at V and 3 bases at J, with 8 bases between the two ends. In DNA, the CDR3 is TGTGCCAGCAGTGAAGCGGGGGGACACTATGGCTACACCTTC. This codes for CASSEAGGHYGYTF.

Here the CDR3 DNA reads TGTGCCAGCAGTGGGACAGTGTTTGATGAGCAGTTCTTC. This codes for CASSGTVFDEQFF. The chain is built from TRBV28 and TRBJ2-1, with 7 bases that match TRBD1. The CDR3 extends over 13 amino acids. With V trimmed by 5 bases and J by 8 bases, 6 bases remained unmatched. Germline assignment: CDR1 MDHEN and CDR2 SYDVKM.

The chain employs TRBV2 and TRBJ1-2; 7 bases are a match to TRBD1. In germline, CDR1 is SNHLY, CDR2 FYNNEI. CDR3 size: 14 residues. V was clipped by 0 bases and J by 7 bases; unmatched bases: 5. The CDR3 region has the DNA TGTGCCAGCAGTGAAGCCCGACAGGGTGGTGGCTACACCTTC. Amino acid sequence: CASSEARQGGGYTF.